This T cell receptor (beta chain) was sequenced in a study of cytomegalovirus exposure and HLA in healthy donors. Study findings and constraints: As a later analysis showed, several of the most significant clusters appeared to be linked to common viral pathogens. Clonal expansion, a later analysis showed, was greater in HLA-associated TCR beta chains than in equally common others.

After removal of 5 bases from V and 4 bases from J, the junction contained 10 bases not matched to a gene. The CDR3 has 16 residues. Per the germline V gene, CDR1 is SGHAT and CDR2 is FQNNGV. Those who donated were healthy bone marrow donors. These donors counted as nominally healthy when sampled, but unrecorded immune exposures were likely. This clone appeared a few times. Antigen: not known. PCR involved 60 Vbeta and 13 Jbeta primers. Generated by immunoSEQ multiplex PCR, the TCRdb table keeps only in-frame clones and is missing some. Of 180,000 or so clones in the sample, 76% were seen once. The chain carries TRBV11-2 and TRBJ2-1, with TRBD2 matching 8 bases. This receptor was identified in a man in his late teens or twenties in good health and CMV-seronegative. Sequenced material: PBMCs. Here the CDR3 DNA reads TGTGCCAGCAGCCTGCGAGCGGGACTAGTATACAATGAGCAGTTCTTC. Protein sequence: CASSLRAGLVYNEQFF. The full variable domain, in which reference TRBV11-2 and TRBJ2-1 provide the parts outside the CDR3, is EAGVAQSPRYKIIEKRQSVAFWCNPISGHATLYWYQQILGQGPKLLIQFQNNGVVDDSQLPKDRFSAERLKGVDSTLKIQPAKLEDSAVYLCASSLRAGLVYNEQFFGPGTRLTVL.